The 24 T cell receptor beta chains in this list originate from one sample, sequenced in a study of radiotherapy plus CTLA-4 blockade in lung cancer. The method was immunoSEQ multiplex PCR; TCRdb's version includes in-frame clones alone and lacks a portion of them. Here the sample spans over 85,000 clones, roughly 88% being singletons. Sample: peripheral blood, taken from a patient treated with radiotherapy plus ipilimumab. All receptors come from a human donor with non-small cell lung cancer that progressed on radiotherapy plus ipilimumab.

The V call is TRBV5-1, the J call TRBJ2-1, with D perhaps matching TRBD2 (6 bases). This CDR3 contains 17 residues. CDR1 and CDR2 (germline): SGHRS, YFSETQ. V was clipped by 5 bases and J by 0 bases, with 18 bases between them. Written as DNA, the CDR3 is TGCGCCAGCAGGCCGCTCCTAGCGACTAACTCCTACAATGAGCAGTTCTTC. Protein: CASRPLLATNSYNEQFF.

The J gene is TRBJ2-3, the V gene TRBV15, with 10 bases aligning to TRBD2. This CDR3 is built from 17 residues. Germline V lookup: CDR1 LNHNV, CDR2 YYDKDF (reference sequence). V dropped 1 base and J dropped 6; count of bases not matched to a gene: 10. DNA for the CDR3: TGTGCCACCAGCAGAGCGGCTAGCGGGAGTAATATGGATACGCAGTATTTT. It is translated as CATSRAASGSNMDTQYF. Drawing the rest from reference TRBV15 and TRBJ2-3, the complete variable domain is DAMVIQNPRYQVTQFGKPVTLSCSQTLNHNVMYWYQQKSSQAPKLLFHYYDKDFNNEADTPDNFQSRRPNTSFCFLDIRSPGLGDTAMYLCATSRAASGSNMDTQYFGPGTRLTVL.

The chain recombines TRBV2 with TRBJ1-1; D ambiguous. The CDR3 sequence is 8 residues long. Germline-derived CDR1 and CDR2 are SNHLY and FYNNEI. V lost 0 bases and J lost 13, with 0 bases in between. CDR3 residues: CASSEAFF. CDR3 sequence (DNA): TGTGCCAGCAGTGAAGCTTTCTTT.

This clone turned up a few times. This sequence joins TRBV30 and TRBJ1-2, with 8 bases lining up with TRBD1. J was trimmed by 5 bases and V by 5 bases; bases with no gene match: 10. Germline V gene lookup returns CDR1 GTSNPN and CDR2 SVGIG (reference sequence). The CDR3 spans 14 residues. In DNA form, the CDR3 reads TGTGCCTGGCGTCTGGGGACAGGTCGATATGGCTACACCTTC. The encoded protein is CAWRLGTGRYGYTF. Filled out from reference TRBV30 and TRBJ1-2, the complete variable domain reads SQTIHQWPATLVQPVGSPLSLECTVEGTSNPNLYWYRQAAGRGLQLLFYSVGIGQISSEVPQNLSASRPQDRQFILSSKKLLLSDSGFYLCAWRLGTGRYGYTFGSGTRLTVV.

This clone is a singleton in its sample. The rearrangement links TRBV4-1 to TRBJ2-3; TRBD2 agrees at 14 bases. V shed 6 bases, J shed 0 bases, and the junction held 11 bases outside the gene matches. This CDR3 is 19 amino acids long. Germline assignment: CDR1 MGHRA and CDR2 YSYEKL. As DNA, the CDR3 is TGCGCCAGCAGAAAAAGAGGGACTAGCGGGGGACAAAGCACAGATACGCAGTATTTT. The encoded protein is CASRKRGTSGGQSTDTQYF.

The rearrangement uses TRBV21-1 and TRBJ1-5; the table names TRBD1, a call not compared with the DNA. TRBV21-1 is recorded as a pseudogene. This CDR3 is 12 amino acids long. DNA for the CDR3: TGTGCCACTCACAGGGGTGATCAGCCCCAGCATTTT. Encoded protein: CATHRGDQPQHF.

The chain has TRBV6-1 and TRBJ2-2; D is uncertain. The germline gives CDR1 MNHNS, CDR2 SASEGT. The CDR3 loop spans 15 amino acids. The ends were cut back, 5 bases at V and 0 bases at J, with 10 bases in the middle. The CDR3 loop reads CASSPGGPNTGELFF. The CDR3 DNA reads TGTGCCAGCAGTCCAGGCGGACCGAACACCGGGGAGCTGTTTTTT.

V is TRBV25-1 and J is TRBJ2-5, with unresolved D. Looked up from germline, CDR1 is MGHDK and CDR2 is SYGVNS. The CDR3 extends over 14 amino acids. Trimming shortened V by 1 base and J by 0 bases, and 6 bases separated the two germline ends. The CDR3, as DNA: TGTGCCAGCAGTGAATTTGTGAACCAAGAGACCCAGTACTTC. Residues: CASSEFVNQETQYF.

The chain combines TRBV7-3 with TRBJ2-2; D tentatively reads TRBD1 or TRBD2 (6 bases each). CDR3 length equals 15 residues. V was shortened by 5 bases and J by 5 bases, with 15 bases between the two germline ends. Germline values: CDR1 SGHTA, CDR2 FQGTGA. Here the CDR3 reads CASSRGDSPTGELFF. CDR3 nucleotide sequence: TGTGCCAGCAGCAGGGGGGATAGCCCAACCGGGGAGCTGTTTTTT.

This clone was observed once. The chain is built from TRBV2 and TRBJ2-5; 9 nucleotides line up with TRBD1. The CDR3 sequence is 13 residues long. The V gene end was trimmed by 8 bases and the J gene end by 2 bases; junction bases not matched to a gene: 3. CDR1 is SNHLY and CDR2 is FYNNEI in the germline V gene. This chain's CDR3 is CASSGQGQETQYF. CDR3 DNA: TGTGCCAGCTCTGGACAGGGGCAAGAGACCCAGTACTTC.

The V call is TRBV7-9, the J call TRBJ1-5; D is uncertain. CDR1 SEHNR and CDR2 FQNEAQ come from the germline V gene (reference sequence). The CDR3 length is 12 residues. V lost 3 bases and J lost 3, with 3 bases in between. The DNA of the CDR3 is TGTGCCAGCAGCTTCCCCAATCAGCCCCAGCATTTT. It encodes CASSFPNQPQHF.

This clone was counted once. The chain recombines TRBV28 with TRBJ2-5; weak D call: TRBD2 (5 bases). Germline CDR1 reads MDHEN; CDR2 reads SYDVKM. The CDR3 loop spans 14 amino acids. The V gene lost 1 base and the J gene lost 5 bases, with 11 bases spanning the gap. In nucleotides, the CDR3 is TGTGCCAGCAGTTTATCCCTGCCGGGGGAGACCCAGTACTTC. Protein product: CASSLSLPGETQYF. The whole variable domain, remainder taken from reference TRBV28 and TRBJ2-5, is DVKVTQSSRYLVKRTGEKVFLECVQDMDHENMFWYRQDPGLGLRLIYFSYDVKMKEKGDIPEGYSVSREKKERFSLILESASTNQTSMYLCASSLSLPGETQYFGPGTRLLVL.

On this clone: The same CDR3 is also encoded by other DNA sequences in this sample. The rearrangement joins TRBV5-1 to TRBJ2-3; TRBD1 or TRBD2 may be the D gene (5 bases each). Trimming stripped 1 base from V and 3 bases from J, with 12 bases between. The germline V gene has CDR1 SGHRS and CDR2 YFSETQ. The CDR3 consists of 15 residues. The CDR3 loop reads CASSLYEGPTDTQYF. The CDR3 coding sequence is TGCGCCAGCAGCTTGTACGAGGGACCGACAGATACGCAGTATTTT.

The J gene is TRBJ2-7, the V gene TRBV25-1, with 10 bases that match TRBD2. The CDR3 runs to 18 residues. J gave up 1 base and V 4 bases, and 13 bases lay outside the gene matches. Germline V lookup: CDR1 MGHDK, CDR2 SYGVNS. CDR3 nucleotide sequence: TGTGCCAGCAGTGTAGGAGCTAGCGGGAGAGGTAGGTCCTACGAGCAGTACTTC. Amino acids: CASSVGASGRGRSYEQYF.

The chain links TRBV11-3 to TRBJ2-1; no firm D call. Trimming left V 7 bases short and J 2 bases short, with 9 bases between. This CDR3 comprises 13 residues. Germline-derived CDR1 and CDR2 are SGHNT and YENEEA. CDR3 DNA sequence: TGTGCCAGCAACGAGGACCCCTACAATGAGCAGTTCTTC. Its protein product is CASNEDPYNEQFF.

J is TRBJ2-7 and V is TRBV5-4; the match to TRBD2 covers 15 bases. The CDR3 runs to 15 residues. The germline CDR1 and CDR2 sequences are SGHNT and YYREEE (reference sequence). Trimming at V came to 4 bases and at J to 6 bases, leaving 5 bases not matched to a gene. The CDR3 here is CASSTGLAGGREQYF. DNA for the CDR3: TGTGCCAGCAGCACTGGACTAGCGGGAGGGCGCGAGCAGTACTTC.

CDR3 loop: CASSLQGLTEAFF. The CDR3 DNA reads as TGTGCCAGCAGCCTTCAAGGGCTCACTGAAGCTTTCTTT. The J gene is TRBJ1-1, the V gene TRBV7-2, with D hard to call. This CDR3 has 13 residues. Trimming took 5 bases from V and 4 from J, leaving 11 bases between them. Per the germline V gene, CDR1 is SGHTA and CDR2 is FQGNSA.

With respect to this clone: Other DNA sequences in this specimen translate into the identical CDR3. The CDR3: CASKPWWGPYEQYF. The CDR3, as DNA: TGCGCCAGTAAACCCTGGTGGGGCCCCTACGAGCAGTACTTC. The chain is built from TRBV5-1 and TRBJ2-7; possibly TRBD1 for D (5 bases). Germline-derived CDR1 and CDR2 are SGHRS and YFSETQ. The V gene lost 8 bases and the J gene lost 2 bases, with 17 bases spanning the gap. The CDR3 is 14 residues long.

V usage is TRBV11-1 and J usage is TRBJ2-1; either TRBD1 or TRBD2 may fit D (5 bases each). V lost 0 bases, J lost 0 bases, and 15 bases lay in between. This CDR3 spans 18 amino acids. Germline CDR1 and CDR2: SGHAT and FQDESV (reference sequence). DNA of the CDR3: TGTGCCAGCAGCTTAGCCCCAAATGAGGGGAGCTCCTACAATGAGCAGTTCTTC. It translates to CASSLAPNEGSSYNEQFF. Using reference TRBV11-1 and TRBJ2-1 for the parts outside the CDR3, the full variable domain is EAEVAQSPRYKITEKSQAVAFWCDPISGHATLYWYRQILGQGPELLVQFQDESVVDDSQLPKDRFSAERLKGVDSTLKIQPAELGDSAMYLCASSLAPNEGSSYNEQFFGPGTRLTVL.

This chain's CDR3 is CATAELPEQYF. The CDR3 DNA reads as TGTGCCACCGCGGAGCTGCCCGAGCAGTACTTC. This chain joins TRBV6-1 and TRBJ2-7; D gene unclear. Trimming took off 10 bases at V and 6 bases at J, with 13 bases between the two ends. The CDR3 length is 11 residues. CDR1 and CDR2 from the germline V gene are MNHNS and SASEGT.

The chain is built from TRBV19 and TRBJ2-1; TRBD2 agrees at 12 bases. CDR1 and CDR2 (germline): LNHDA, SQIVND (reference sequence). The CDR3 totals 14 residues. J lost 9 bases, V lost 5 bases, and 5 bases had no gene match. This CDR3 reads CASSPLAGGGEQFF. CDR3 sequence (DNA): TGTGCCAGTAGTCCCCTAGCGGGAGGGGGTGAGCAGTTCTTC.

CDR3: CASSLGQGFGEQYF. Written as DNA, the CDR3 is TGTGCCAGCAGTTTGGGACAGGGGTTCGGCGAGCAGTACTTC. This chain joins TRBV27 and TRBJ2-7; 10 bases are shared with TRBD1. Germline V gene sequence: CDR1 MNHEY, CDR2 SMNVEV (reference sequence). V lost 3 bases, J lost 6 bases, and 5 bases stayed unmatched. The CDR3 extends over 14 amino acids.

The rearrangement links TRBV5-1 to TRBJ1-1, with a weak D call TRBD1 (6 bases). Germline CDR1 SGHRS, CDR2 YFSETQ. V lost 2 bases and J 2 bases, leaving 16 bases between the germline ends. The CDR3 is 16 residues long. CDR3 nucleotide sequence: TGCGCCAGCAGCTTCGAACCGGGGGGGACAAACACTGAAGCTTTCTTT. As protein: CASSFEPGGTNTEAFF.

The genes are TRBV6-7 and TRBJ1-3; D remains unclear. TRBV6-7 is marked as an open reading frame, function uncertain. The CDR3 is made up of 22 amino acids. Trimming left V 2 bases short and J 1 base short, with 30 bases between. CDR3 amino acids: CASSYPRCATNPRVWSGNTIYF. The DNA of the CDR3 is TGTGCCAGCAGTTACCCCCGTTGTGCGACCAACCCGAGGGTTTGGTCTGGAAACACCATATATTTT.